This TCR beta chain stems from a study of cytomegalovirus exposure and HLA in healthy donors. Study-level points and caveats: A later analysis reportedly identified an Asian-associated ancestry cluster as carrying fewer N-insertions than the approximately 730-donor mean.

PCR was performed using 60 Vbeta and 13 Jbeta primers. Assay used: immunoSEQ multiplex PCR; TCRdb lists only in-frame clones, some missing. The table records about 170,000 clones, nearly 80% of them present only once. Unmatched junction bases numbered 7, after V lost 4 bases and J lost 8 bases. The CDR3 covers 15 residues. Germline-derived CDR1 and CDR2 are MDHEN and SYDVKM. Comment on this clone: Antigen: not known.

This receptor was obtained from a man aged 40-49 years in good health and CMV-seropositive. Sequenced: PBMCs. The chain employs TRBV28 and TRBJ2-1, with 11 nucleotides matching TRBD2. The CDR3 sequence: CASSSTGTSGYEQFF. In DNA form, the CDR3 reads TGTGCCAGCAGTTCCACCGGGACTAGCGGATATGAGCAGTTCTTC.